This T cell receptor beta chain was retrieved from a study of blood T cell repertoires in COVID-19. Study overall: T cells, B-cell-depleted T cells, or PBMCs supplied cDNA or gDNA.

This CDR3 has 15 amino acids. The V segment lost 6 bases and the J segment 0 bases; nucleotides outside the gene matches: 5. CDR1 and CDR2 (germline): MNHNY, SVGAGI (reference sequence). Authors' processing steps: Estimates of nucleated cell counts were drawn from the amplification of reference gene primers. Sequenced by immunoSEQ multiplex PCR; TCRdb stores in-frame clones only, minus some. The V and J calls and clone size are taken from that table; D and trimming were inferred from the DNA. Of 93,000 or so clones in the sample, 75% to 90% are singletons; the top ten hold roughly 13%. The rearrangement joins TRBV6-6 to TRBJ1-5; 7 nucleotides line up with TRBD1. What was sequenced was peripheral blood. This clonotype was obtained from a human donor in a cohort sampled during active or convalescent COVID-19. CDR3 bases: TGTGCCAGCAGGGCAGGGGGGAATAGCAATCAGCCCCAGCATTTT. Its protein product is CASRAGGNSNQPQHF.